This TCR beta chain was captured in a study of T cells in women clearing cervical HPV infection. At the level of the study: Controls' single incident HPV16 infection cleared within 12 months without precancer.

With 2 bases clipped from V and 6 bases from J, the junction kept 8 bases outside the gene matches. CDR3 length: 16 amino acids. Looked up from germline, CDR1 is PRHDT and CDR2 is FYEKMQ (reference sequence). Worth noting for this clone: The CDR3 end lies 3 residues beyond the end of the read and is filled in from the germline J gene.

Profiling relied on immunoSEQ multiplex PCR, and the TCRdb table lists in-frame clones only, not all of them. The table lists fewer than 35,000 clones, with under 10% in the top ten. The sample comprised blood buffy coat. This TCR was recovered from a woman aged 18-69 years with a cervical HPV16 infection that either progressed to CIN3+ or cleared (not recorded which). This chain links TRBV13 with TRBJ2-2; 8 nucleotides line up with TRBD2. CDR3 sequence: CASSLRGLVAAGELFF. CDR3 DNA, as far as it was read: TGTGCCAGCAGCTTAAGGGGACTAGTGGCCGCCGGGGAG.